This paragraph reports one T cell receptor (beta chain). The data are from a study of blood T cell repertoires in COVID-19. About the study: The cDNA or gDNA used as material had been derived from T cells, B-cell-depleted T cells, or PBMCs.

Germline-derived CDR1 and CDR2 are MNHEY and SVGAGI. Trimming cost V 8 bases and J 1 base; bases outside gene matches: 7. CDR3 length: 15 amino acids. The Seattle patients, enrolled during active infection, were followed longitudinally. In the authors' methods: Amplification from reference gene primers served as the basis for estimated nucleated cell counts. Clones were sequenced by immunoSEQ multiplex PCR, and TCRdb holds only the in-frame ones, with some missing. Clone size and the V and J calls come from that table; the DNA yielded D and trimming. This table has hundreds of thousands of clones, 85% to 90% appearing once.

The receptor was derived from a middle-aged woman with COVID-19, enrolled during active disease. The chain carries TRBV6-5 and TRBJ2-3, with 9 bases aligning to TRBD1. The sequenced sample was peripheral blood. CDR3 in DNA: TGTGCCAGCCTACCACAGGGGGCGGGCACAGATACGCAGTATTTT. Amino acids: CASLPQGAGTDTQYF.